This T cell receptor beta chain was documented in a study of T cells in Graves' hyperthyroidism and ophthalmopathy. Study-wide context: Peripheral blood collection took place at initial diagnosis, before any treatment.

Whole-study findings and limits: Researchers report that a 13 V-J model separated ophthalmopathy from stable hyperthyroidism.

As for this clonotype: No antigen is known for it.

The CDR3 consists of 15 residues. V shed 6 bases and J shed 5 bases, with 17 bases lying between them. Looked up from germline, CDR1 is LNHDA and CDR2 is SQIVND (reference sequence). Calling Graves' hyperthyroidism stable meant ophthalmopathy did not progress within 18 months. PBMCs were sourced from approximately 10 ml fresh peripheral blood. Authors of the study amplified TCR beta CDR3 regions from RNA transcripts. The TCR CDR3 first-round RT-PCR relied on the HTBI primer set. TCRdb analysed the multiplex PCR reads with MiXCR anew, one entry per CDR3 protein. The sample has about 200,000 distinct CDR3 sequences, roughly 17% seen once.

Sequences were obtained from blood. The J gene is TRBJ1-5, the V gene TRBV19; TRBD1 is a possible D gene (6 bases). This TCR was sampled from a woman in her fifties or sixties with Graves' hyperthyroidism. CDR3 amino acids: CASRGLTGYDQPQHF. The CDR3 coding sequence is TGTGCCAGTAGAGGTCTAACAGGGTATGATCAGCCCCAGCATTTT.